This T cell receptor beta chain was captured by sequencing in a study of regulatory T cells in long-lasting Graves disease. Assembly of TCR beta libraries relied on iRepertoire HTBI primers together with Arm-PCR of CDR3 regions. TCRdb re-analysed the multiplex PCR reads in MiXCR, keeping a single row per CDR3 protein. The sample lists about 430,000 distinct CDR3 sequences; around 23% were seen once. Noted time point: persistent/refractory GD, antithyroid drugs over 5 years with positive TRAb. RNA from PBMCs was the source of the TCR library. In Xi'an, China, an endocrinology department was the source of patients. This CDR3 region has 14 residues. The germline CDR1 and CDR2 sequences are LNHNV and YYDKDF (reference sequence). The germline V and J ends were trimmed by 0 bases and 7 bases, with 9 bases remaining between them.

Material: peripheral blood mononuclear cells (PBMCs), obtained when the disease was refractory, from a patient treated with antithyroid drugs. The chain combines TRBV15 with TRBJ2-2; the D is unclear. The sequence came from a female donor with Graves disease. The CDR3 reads CATSRDYGDGELFF. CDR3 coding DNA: TGTGCCACCAGCAGAGATTACGGTGACGGGGAGCTGTTTTTT.